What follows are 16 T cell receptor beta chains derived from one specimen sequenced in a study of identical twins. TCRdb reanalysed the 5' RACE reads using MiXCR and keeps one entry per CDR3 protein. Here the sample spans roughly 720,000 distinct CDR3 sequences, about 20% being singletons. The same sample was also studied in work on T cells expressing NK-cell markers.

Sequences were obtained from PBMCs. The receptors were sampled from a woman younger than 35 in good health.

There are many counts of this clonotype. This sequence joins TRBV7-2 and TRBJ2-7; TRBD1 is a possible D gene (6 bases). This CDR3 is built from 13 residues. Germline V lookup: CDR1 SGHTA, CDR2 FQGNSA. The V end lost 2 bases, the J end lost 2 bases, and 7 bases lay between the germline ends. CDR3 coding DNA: TGTGCCAGCAGCTTAAGGGGGACCTACGAGCAGTACTTC. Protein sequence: CASSLRGTYEQYF.

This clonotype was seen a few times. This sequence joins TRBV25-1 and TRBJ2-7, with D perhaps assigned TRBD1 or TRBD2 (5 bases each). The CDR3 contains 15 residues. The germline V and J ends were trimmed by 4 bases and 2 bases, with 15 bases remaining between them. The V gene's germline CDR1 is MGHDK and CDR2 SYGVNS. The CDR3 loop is CASSAYTGPPYEQYF. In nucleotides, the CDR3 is TGTGCCAGCAGTGCCTATACGGGACCTCCCTACGAGCAGTACTTC.

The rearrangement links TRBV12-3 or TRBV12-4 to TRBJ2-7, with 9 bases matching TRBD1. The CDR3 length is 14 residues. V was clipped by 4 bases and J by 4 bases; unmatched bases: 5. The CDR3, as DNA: TGTGCCAGCAGTTCCGGGACAGGGATGTACGAGCAGTACTTC. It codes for CASSSGTGMYEQYF.

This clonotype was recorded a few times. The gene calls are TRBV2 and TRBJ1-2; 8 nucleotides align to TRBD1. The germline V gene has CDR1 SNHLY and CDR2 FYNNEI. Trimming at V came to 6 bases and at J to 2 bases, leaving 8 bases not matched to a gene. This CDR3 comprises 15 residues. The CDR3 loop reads CASRRNRDRNYGYTF. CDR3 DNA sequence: TGTGCCAGCAGGCGGAACCGGGACAGGAACTATGGCTACACCTTC.

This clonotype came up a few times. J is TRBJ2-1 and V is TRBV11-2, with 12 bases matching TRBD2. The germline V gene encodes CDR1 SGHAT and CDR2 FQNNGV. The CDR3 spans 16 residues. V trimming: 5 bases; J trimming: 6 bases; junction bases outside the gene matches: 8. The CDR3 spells CASSPRLTSGSNEQFF. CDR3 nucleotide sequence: TGTGCCAGCAGCCCGCGCCTGACTAGCGGGAGCAATGAGCAGTTCTTC.

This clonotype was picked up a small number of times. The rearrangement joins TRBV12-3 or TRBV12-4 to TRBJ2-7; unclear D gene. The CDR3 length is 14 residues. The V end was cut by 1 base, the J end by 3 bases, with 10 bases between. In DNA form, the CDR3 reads TGTGCCAGCAGTTTAGGAAGATTCCTCTACGAGCAGTACTTC. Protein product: CASSLGRFLYEQYF.

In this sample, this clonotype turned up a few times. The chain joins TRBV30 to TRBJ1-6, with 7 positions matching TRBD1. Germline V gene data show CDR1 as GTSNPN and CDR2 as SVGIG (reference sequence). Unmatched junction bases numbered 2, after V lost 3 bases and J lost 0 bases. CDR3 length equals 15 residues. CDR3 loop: CAWSPGGSYNSPLHF. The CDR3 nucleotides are TGTGCCTGGAGCCCAGGGGGCTCCTATAATTCACCCCTCCACTTT.

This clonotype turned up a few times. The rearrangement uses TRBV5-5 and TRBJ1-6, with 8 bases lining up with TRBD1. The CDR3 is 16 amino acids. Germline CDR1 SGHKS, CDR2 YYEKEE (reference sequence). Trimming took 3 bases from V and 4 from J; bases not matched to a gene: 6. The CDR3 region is CASSSLGQGYNSPLHF. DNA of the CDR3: TGTGCCAGCAGCTCACTAGGACAGGGTTATAATTCACCCCTCCACTTT.

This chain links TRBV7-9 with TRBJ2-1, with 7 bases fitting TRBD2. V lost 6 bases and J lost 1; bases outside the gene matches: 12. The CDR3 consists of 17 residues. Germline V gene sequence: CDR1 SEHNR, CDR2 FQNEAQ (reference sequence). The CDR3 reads CASRFWWASGSYNEQFF. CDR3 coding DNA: TGTGCCAGCAGGTTTTGGTGGGCTAGCGGATCCTACAATGAGCAGTTCTTC. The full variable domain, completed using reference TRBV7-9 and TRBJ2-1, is DTGVSQNPRHKITKRGQNVTFRCDPISEHNRLYWYRQTLGQGPEFLTYFQNEAQLEKSRLLSDRFSAERPKGSFSTLEIQRTEQGDSAMYLCASRFWWASGSYNEQFFGPGTRLTVL.

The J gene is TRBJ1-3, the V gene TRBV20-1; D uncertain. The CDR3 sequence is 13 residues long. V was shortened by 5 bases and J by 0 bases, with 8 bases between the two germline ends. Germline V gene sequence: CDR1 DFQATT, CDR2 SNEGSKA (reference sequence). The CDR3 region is CSAQRSSGNTIYF. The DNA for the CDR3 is TGCAGTGCTCAGAGGTCCTCTGGAAACACCATATATTTT.

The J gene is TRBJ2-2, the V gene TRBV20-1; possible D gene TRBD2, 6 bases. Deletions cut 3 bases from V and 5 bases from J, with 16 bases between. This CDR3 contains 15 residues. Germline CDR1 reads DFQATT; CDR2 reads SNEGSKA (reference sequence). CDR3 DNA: TGCAGTGCTAGTGAACCATCCGGGGGAACCGGGGAGCTGTTTTTT. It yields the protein CSASEPSGGTGELFF.

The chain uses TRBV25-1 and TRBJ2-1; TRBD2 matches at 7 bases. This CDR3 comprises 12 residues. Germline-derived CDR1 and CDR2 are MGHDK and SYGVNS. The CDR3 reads CASGTNYNEQFF. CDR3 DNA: TGTGCGAGCGGGACTAACTACAATGAGCAGTTCTTC.

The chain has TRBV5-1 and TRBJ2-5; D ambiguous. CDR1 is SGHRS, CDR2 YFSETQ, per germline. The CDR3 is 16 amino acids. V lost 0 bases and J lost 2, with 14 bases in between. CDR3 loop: CASSLAVRLLQETQYF. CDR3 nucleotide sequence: TGCGCCAGCAGCTTGGCCGTACGGCTACTACAAGAGACCCAGTACTTC.

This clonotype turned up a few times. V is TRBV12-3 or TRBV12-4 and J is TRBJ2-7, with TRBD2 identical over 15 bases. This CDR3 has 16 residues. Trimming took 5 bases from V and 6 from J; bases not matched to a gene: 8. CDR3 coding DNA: TGTGCCAGCAGTGGACTAGCGGGGGGGCCATTGACCGAGCAGTACTTC. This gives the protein CASSGLAGGPLTEQYF.

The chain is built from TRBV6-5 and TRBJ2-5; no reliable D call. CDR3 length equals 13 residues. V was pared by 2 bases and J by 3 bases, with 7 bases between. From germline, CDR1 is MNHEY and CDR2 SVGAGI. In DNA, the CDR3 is TGTGCCAGCAGTTACCTGGCAGAAGAGACCCAGTACTTC. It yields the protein CASSYLAEETQYF.

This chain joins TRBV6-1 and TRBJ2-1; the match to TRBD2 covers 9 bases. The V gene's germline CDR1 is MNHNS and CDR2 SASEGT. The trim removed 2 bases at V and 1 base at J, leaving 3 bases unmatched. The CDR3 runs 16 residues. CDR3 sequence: CASSERAGGSYNEQFF. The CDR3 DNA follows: TGTGCCAGCAGTGAACGAGCGGGGGGTTCCTACAATGAGCAGTTCTTC.